The clone carrying this TCR beta chain occurred many times. The antigen is undetermined. Whole blood, roughly 2.6 ml, came from adult healthy volunteers. A UMI-containing oligonucleotide was joined by 3' ligation to the TCR cDNA template. Reverse transcription used DNase-treated unsorted total RNA, aiming for about 1 to 1000 ng. In germline, CDR1 is KGHSH, CDR2 LQKENI. The CDR3 consists of 14 residues. The trim removed 2 bases at V and 5 bases at J, leaving 1 base unmatched. The source of the sample is a study of naive and memory T cell subsets. For blood and skin samples, reverse transcription used TCR alpha and beta constant primers. Amplification of ligated cDNA took four PCR rounds with SP2 and nested alpha and beta constant primers. TCRdb called the 5' RACE reads again in MiXCR, with one record for every CDR3 protein. Of tens of thousands of distinct CDR3 sequences listed, around 4% were seen once; the top ten hold 6.5% to 8%.

Study results and limitations: This RNA-based method may be sensitive to activation-related transcript changes.

The V call is TRBV18, the J call TRBJ1-4; 8 positions agree with TRBD1. The clonotype originates from a male donor in good health. This CDR3 is CASSPNRGNEKLFF. DNA of the CDR3: TGTGCCAGCTCACCAAACAGGGGGAATGAAAAACTGTTTTTT.